These 19 T cell receptor beta chains came from one sample sequenced in a study of Ad26.COV2.S vaccination and SARS-CoV-2 variants. Described treatment: some 19 received Ad26.COV2.S at low or high dose, single or two shots; five or six received placebo; per-sample allocation not given. Material that was analyzed had been drawn on day 63 after the first vaccine or placebo injection. This table comes from immunoSEQ multiplex PCR, and its TCRdb copy is limited to in-frame clones, with some not included. The sample includes under 600,000 clones, 80% to 90% seen only once; the top ten take about 1.5%. The sample was peripheral blood, taken in a trial of Ad26.COV2.S vaccine versus placebo. These receptors were obtained from a person aged 18 to 65 who received the Ad26.COV2.S COVID-19 vaccine or a placebo.

The genes are TRBV30 and TRBJ2-3, with D maybe TRBD1 (5 bases). V lost 5 bases and J lost 4, with 13 bases in between. The CDR3 covers 13 residues. Germline loops: CDR1 GTSNPN, CDR2 SVGIG (reference sequence). CDR3 DNA: TGTGCCTGGGGGGCTAGGATCTCAGATACGCAGTATTTT. The encoded protein is CAWGARISDTQYF.

The rearrangement links TRBV2 to TRBJ1-1; D perhaps matches TRBD1 (5 bases). Germline CDR1 and CDR2: SNHLY and FYNNEI. With 7 bases removed from V and 1 base from J, the gap between germline ends came to 13 bases. The CDR3 extends over 14 amino acids. DNA of the CDR3: TGTGCCAGCACCCCGAGGCAGGGGAACACTGAAGCTTTCTTT. It encodes CASTPRQGNTEAFF.

A note on this clone: Other DNA sequences within the sample encode an identical CDR3. CDR3 sequence: CASSDRGYEQYF. CDR3 DNA sequence: TGTGCCAGTAGTGACAGGGGATACGAGCAGTACTTC. J is TRBJ2-7 and V is TRBV19, with 8 bases aligning to TRBD1. The CDR3 is made up of 12 amino acids. V shed 5 bases and J 4 bases; nucleotides not matched to a gene: 1. Germline-derived CDR1 and CDR2 are LNHDA and SQIVND (reference sequence).

The V and J genes are TRBV25-1 and TRBJ1-4, with 8 bases lining up with TRBD1. Germline trimming cut 6 bases from V and 10 bases from J; bases unmatched to any gene: 4. This CDR3 is built from 12 residues. From germline, CDR1 is MGHDK and CDR2 SYGVNS. The CDR3 DNA sequence: TGTGCCAGCAGGACAGGGGATGCAAAACTGTTTTTT. It yields the protein CASRTGDAKLFF.

V is TRBV19 and J is TRBJ1-5; no clear D. This CDR3 has 14 amino acids. Looked up from germline, CDR1 is LNHDA and CDR2 is SQIVND (reference sequence). The V end lost 3 bases, the J end lost 2 bases, and 8 bases lay between the germline ends. The DNA for the CDR3 is TGTGCCAGTAGTATCCGGGTTGGCAATCAGCCCCAGCATTTT. This gives the protein CASSIRVGNQPQHF.

The V and J genes are TRBV12-3 or TRBV12-4 and TRBJ1-2; D is uncertain. The CDR3 covers 13 residues. Trimming took 3 bases from V and 9 from J, leaving 14 bases between them. In DNA form, the CDR3 reads TGTGCCAGCAGTTTTTGGCAGAAAGCGAGCTACACCTTC. It yields the protein CASSFWQKASYTF.

The chain links TRBV2 to TRBJ1-1; D possibly corresponds to TRBD1 (5 bases). With 1 base removed from V and 11 bases from J, the gap between germline ends came to 11 bases. The germline V gene encodes CDR1 SNHLY and CDR2 FYNNEI. This CDR3 comprises 12 residues. CDR3 in amino acids: CASSEVGRMAFF. The CDR3 DNA follows: TGTGCCAGCAGTGAAGTGGGGCGGATGGCTTTCTTT. Full variable domain (outside the CDR3, taken from reference TRBV2 and TRBJ1-1): EPEVTQTPSHQVTQMGQEVILRCVPISNHLYFYWYRQILGQKVEFLVSFYNNEISEKSEIFDDQFSVERPDGSNFTLKIRSTKLEDSAMYFCASSEVGRMAFFGQGTRLTVV.

J is TRBJ1-1 and V is TRBV4-2; TRBD1 matches at 7 bases. Germline trimming cut 1 base from V and 5 bases from J; bases unmatched to any gene: 10. Germline V gene lookup returns CDR1 LGHNA and CDR2 YNFKEQ. The CDR3 consists of 16 residues. CDR3 nucleotide sequence: TGTGCCAGCAGCCAAGGGAAACAGGGGTTTTGGACTGAAGCTTTCTTT. Translation: CASSQGKQGFWTEAFF.

This clone appeared once. The chain carries TRBV5-8 and TRBJ2-7; 8 bases line up with TRBD1. Germline V lookup: CDR1 SGHTS, CDR2 YDEGEE. Trimming cost V 7 bases and J 5 bases; bases outside gene matches: 8. The CDR3 totals 13 residues. CDR3 nucleotide sequence: TGTGCCAGCGGAACAGGGGGTATTAACGAGCAGTACTTC. Protein sequence: CASGTGGINEQYF.

In the case of this clone: The sample holds other DNA sequences that translate to the same CDR3. J is TRBJ2-1 and V is TRBV7-9; D gene uncertain. The CDR3 extends over 15 amino acids. Germline CDR1 and CDR2: SEHNR and FQNEAQ (reference sequence). V was pared by 1 base and J by 0 bases, with 7 bases between. CDR3 loop: CASSLVASSYNEQFF. In DNA, the CDR3 is TGTGCCAGCAGCTTAGTGGCGAGCTCCTACAATGAGCAGTTCTTC.

This chain uses TRBV2 with TRBJ1-4, with 7 bases fitting TRBD1. In germline, CDR1 is SNHLY, CDR2 FYNNEI. V was clipped by 6 bases and J by 10 bases; unmatched bases: 11. The CDR3 has 14 amino acids. CDR3 in DNA: TGTGCCAGCAGCGGACAGGCCTCGGATGGAAAACTGTTTTTT. As protein: CASSGQASDGKLFF.

This chain uses TRBV7-3 with TRBJ2-2; possibly TRBD1 for D (6 bases). V gave up 5 bases and J gave up 1 base, with 8 bases separating them. Germline V gene lookup returns CDR1 SGHTA and CDR2 FQGTGA. This CDR3 is 14 amino acids long. Here the CDR3 DNA reads TGTGCCAGCAGCCAGGGACAGAACACCGGGGAGCTGTTTTTT. Residues: CASSQGQNTGELFF.

About this clone: This sample includes further DNA sequences coding for the same CDR3. The chain recombines TRBV2 with TRBJ1-6; D is ambiguous. This CDR3 has 11 residues. The germline CDR1 and CDR2 sequences are SNHLY and FYNNEI. Trimming took 7 bases from V and 2 from J, leaving 0 bases between them. DNA of the CDR3: TGTGCCAGCACCTATAATTCACCCCTCCACTTT. As protein: CASTYNSPLHF.

This clone was recorded only once. The chain has TRBV4-3 and TRBJ2-7; the D call may be TRBD1 or TRBD2 (6 bases each). The CDR3 spans 15 residues. V was shortened by 0 bases and J by 2 bases, with 11 bases between the two germline ends. Germline CDR1 and CDR2: LGHNA and YSLEER. CDR3 loop: CASSQDPGEAYEQYF. DNA for the CDR3: TGCGCCAGCAGCCAAGATCCAGGGGAGGCCTACGAGCAGTACTTC.

V and J are TRBV18 and TRBJ1-5, with 8 bases identical to TRBD1. V shed 5 bases and J 3 bases; nucleotides not matched to a gene: 6. CDR1 KGHSH and CDR2 LQKENI come from the germline V gene. The CDR3 is 15 amino acids. The CDR3 reads CASSWGTGLNQPQHF. DNA of the CDR3: TGTGCCAGCTCATGGGGGACAGGCCTCAATCAGCCCCAGCATTTT.

The chain recombines TRBV18 with TRBJ2-3; D possibly corresponds to TRBD2 (7 bases). The CDR3 has 15 residues. Germline CDR1 is KGHSH and CDR2 is LQKENI. The ends were cut back, 2 bases at V and 6 bases at J, with 15 bases in the middle. The CDR3 DNA follows: TGTGCCAGCTCACCATTCGGGGGGCCGGGGGATACGCAGTATTTT. This encodes CASSPFGGPGDTQYF. The complete variable domain, with remaining parts taken from reference TRBV18 and TRBJ2-3, reads NAGVMQNPRHLVRRRGQEARLRCSPMKGHSHVYWYRQLPEEGLKFMVYLQKENIIDESGMPKERFSAEFPKEGPSILRIQQVVRGDSAAYFCASSPFGGPGDTQYFGPGTRLTVL.

V is TRBV9 and J is TRBJ2-3; D remains unclear. The CDR3 is 13 residues long. The V gene's germline CDR1 is SGDLS and CDR2 YYNGEE. Trimming removed 2 bases at V and 11 bases at J, with 15 bases between. This CDR3 is CASSVSLDAEQYF. The CDR3 DNA is TGTGCCAGCAGCGTGTCTTTAGACGCCGAGCAGTATTTT.

This chain uses TRBV10-1 with TRBJ2-7; a possible D gene is TRBD1 (5 bases). The CDR3 has 13 residues. V was shortened by 0 bases and J by 3 bases, with 6 bases between the two germline ends. Germline V gene lookup returns CDR1 WNHNN and CDR2 SYGVQD (reference sequence). As DNA, the CDR3 is TGCGCCAGCAGTGAGTCGGGGCGCTACGAGCAGTACTTC. Residues: CASSESGRYEQYF.

The rearrangement joins TRBV19 to TRBJ2-3; 11 bases align to TRBD2. The V segment lost 8 bases and the J segment 11 bases; nucleotides outside the gene matches: 21. CDR3 length: 17 residues. Germline CDR1 LNHDA, CDR2 SQIVND (reference sequence). The CDR3: CASSSTSGSLLSTRQYF. The CDR3 nucleotides are TGTGCCAGTTCATCAACTAGCGGGAGTTTGCTGAGTACTAGGCAGTATTTT.